Each of the 7 T cell receptor beta chains below was sequenced from the same sample in a study of control samples from healthy donors and cancer patients. Produced via immunoSEQ multiplex PCR; TCRdb's table is partial and in-frame only. Of 100,000 to 150,000 clones in the sample, around 90% were seen once. The sample was blood. The receptor source for this set is a man in his late teens or twenties in good health.

This clone was counted a few times. A junction end diverges from the germline sequence, so it may reflect a read error. This rearrangement joins TRBV2 to TRBJ1-2; 9 bases fit TRBD1. This CDR3 contains 13 residues. Germline V gene sequence: CDR1 SNHLY, CDR2 FYNNEI. CDR3 in amino acids: CASSEGQGRGPLF. The DNA for the CDR3 is TGTGCCAGCAGTGAGGGACAGGGCAGAGGACCCCTCTTC.

The genes are TRBV7-9 and TRBJ1-1; D gene unclear. V lost 1 base to trimming and J lost 0 bases, with 6 bases between them. The CDR3 runs 14 residues. CDR1 is SEHNR, CDR2 FQNEAQ, per germline (reference sequence). The CDR3 region is CASSLGSMNTEAFF. Written as DNA, the CDR3 is TGTGCCAGCAGCTTAGGTAGCATGAACACTGAAGCTTTCTTT. Looking up the rest from reference TRBV7-9 and TRBJ1-1 gives the full variable domain: DTGVSQNPRHKITKRGQNVTFRCDPISEHNRLYWYRQTLGQGPEFLTYFQNEAQLEKSRLLSDRFSAERPKGSFSTLEIQRTEQGDSAMYLCASSLGSMNTEAFFGQGTRLTVV.

The V and J genes are TRBV5-4 and TRBJ2-3; D perhaps matches TRBD1 (6 bases). Trimming shortened V by 1 base and J by 5 bases, and 11 bases separated the two germline ends. The germline CDR1 and CDR2 sequences are SGHNT and YYREEE (reference sequence). CDR3 size: 14 residues. CDR3: CASSLQGRGDTQYF. As DNA, the CDR3 is TGTGCCAGCAGCTTGCAGGGGCGAGGAGATACGCAGTATTTT.

The chain recombines TRBV5-1 with TRBJ1-2; no firm D call. Germline V gene sequence: CDR1 SGHRS, CDR2 YFSETQ. V was trimmed by 2 bases and J by 8 bases, leaving 19 bases between them. CDR3 length: 15 amino acids. The CDR3 DNA is TGCGCCAGCAGCTTATCCGCCGACGGAATTGGGGGCTACACCTTC. It yields the protein CASSLSADGIGGYTF.

The V and J genes are TRBV12-3 or TRBV12-4 and TRBJ1-2, with TRBD1 as a possible D gene (5 bases). Between the trimmed V and J ends, which lost 1 base and 8 bases, there was a span of 8 bases. CDR3 size: 12 residues. Here the CDR3 reads CASSLVGGGYTF. The CDR3 region has the DNA TGTGCCAGCAGTTTAGTGGGGGGAGGCTACACCTTC.

The CDR3 here is CASSDPQGLAGGGETQYF. CDR3 nucleotide sequence: TGCGCCAGCAGTGACCCACAGGGACTAGCGGGGGGAGGGGAGACCCAGTACTTC. This chain joins TRBV10-2 and TRBJ2-5; 15 nucleotides line up with TRBD2. V lost 3 bases to trimming and J lost 5 bases; unmatched junction nucleotides: 10. The CDR3 runs to 18 residues. The germline V gene has CDR1 WSHSY and CDR2 SAAADI.

V and J are TRBV5-4 and TRBJ2-5; D is undetermined. Deletions cut 4 bases from V and 2 bases from J, with 6 bases between. This CDR3 is 12 amino acids long. Germline V gives CDR1 SGHNT, CDR2 YYREEE (reference sequence). CDR3 DNA: TGTGCCAGCAGCGCAGATCAAGAGACCCAGTACTTC. Translated: CASSADQETQYF.